This T cell receptor (beta chain) was identified in a study of cytomegalovirus exposure and HLA in healthy donors. Points on this clone: Its matching antigen is unknown.

Findings of the study overall: HLA alleles showed associations with fewer than 20,000 TCR beta sequences in a later analysis, at a 0.05 false discovery rate. TCR beta chains numbering under 200 were designated cytomegalovirus-associated. Judged likely to be a sequencing artifact was a cluster of highly shared sequence variants.

The PCR employed 60 Vbeta primers together with 13 Jbeta primers. Only in-frame clones appear in the TCRdb table, and some are missing; sequencing was by immunoSEQ multiplex PCR. The sample lists over 150,000 clones; around 80% were seen once. Nominal health characterized the donors when sampled, though unrecorded immune exposures were likely. The CDR3 has 15 amino acids. Germline CDR1 is SGDLS and CDR2 is YYNGEE. Deletions cut 0 bases from V and 2 bases from J, with 11 bases between. Sequencing input: PBMCs. The chain links TRBV9 to TRBJ1-1; weak D call: TRBD1 (5 bases). This TCR was sampled from a male donor in good health and CMV-seronegative. The CDR3 nucleotides read TGTGCCAGCAGCGTAGTCGGCAGGGAAAACACTGAAGCTTTCTTT. It encodes CASSVVGRENTEAFF.